Listed here are 16 T cell receptor beta chains from one sample, sequenced in a study of type 1 regulatory T cells. In TCRdb, the reads were re-called with MiXCR into one record per CDR3 protein. There are approximately 42,000 distinct CDR3 sequences in the sample; 9% to 15% occur only once, and around 8% lies in the top ten. No antigen has been assigned to these receptors. The sample was cultured non-Tr1 T cells, either the whole culture or a sorted T cell fraction (not recorded which). The receptors shown here come from a human donor in good health.

The chain combines TRBV5-1 with TRBJ1-4; tentative D call: TRBD1 (6 bases). The CDR3 extends over 13 amino acids. V dropped 1 base and J dropped 6 bases, with 7 bases sitting between them. CDR1 is SGHRS and CDR2 is YFSETQ in the germline V gene. The CDR3 bases are TGCGCCAGCAGCTTGAAGGGGGATGAAAAACTGTTTTTT. Encoded protein: CASSLKGDEKLFF.

This clonotype was detected many times. V usage is TRBV20-1 and J usage is TRBJ2-7; D gene uncertain. The ends were cut back, 0 bases at V and 3 bases at J, with 6 bases in the middle. There are 12 residues in the CDR3. CDR1 and CDR2 (germline): DFQATT, SNEGSKA (reference sequence). CDR3 sequence: CSARETLYEQYF. The CDR3, as DNA: TGCAGTGCTAGAGAGACCCTCTACGAGCAGTACTTC.

This clonotype has ten or more counts. V and J are TRBV29-1 and TRBJ1-2; 12 nucleotides match TRBD1. Germline values: CDR1 SQVTM, CDR2 ANQGSEA. The CDR3 contains 14 residues. Trimming removed 5 bases from V and 2 bases from J; junction bases left unmatched: 3. The CDR3 region has the DNA TGCAGCGTTAAGGGGACAGGGGGCAACTATGGCTACACCTTC. Its protein product is CSVKGTGGNYGYTF.

This clonotype has only one observation. The gene calls are TRBV5-1 and TRBJ2-1; no reliable D call. The CDR3 spans 13 residues. Germline CDR1 and CDR2: SGHRS and YFSETQ. V was pared by 4 bases and J by 6 bases, with 11 bases between. Here the CDR3 DNA reads TGCGCCAGCAGCAATCTTGATCTCAATGAGCAGTTCTTC. This encodes CASSNLDLNEQFF. Complete variable domain (other parts from reference TRBV5-1 and TRBJ2-1): KAGVTQTPRYLIKTRGQQVTLSCSPISGHRSVSWYQQTPGQGLQFLFEYFSETQRNKGNFPGRFSGRQFSNSRSEMNVSTLELGDSALYLCASSNLDLNEQFFGPGTRLTVL.

The chain recombines TRBV12-3 or TRBV12-4 with TRBJ1-2; perhaps TRBD1 as D (5 bases). Trimming shortened V by 0 bases and J by 4 bases, and 18 bases separated the two germline ends. This CDR3 has 17 residues. CDR3 nucleotides: TGTGCCAGCAGTTTAGCGCGGGGTGCTAGGGGCGCCTATGGCTACACCTTC. Its translation: CASSLARGARGAYGYTF.

In this sample, this clonotype turned up many times. The chain carries TRBV28 and TRBJ2-2; the D is unclear. V was cut by 5 bases and J by 4 bases, with 11 bases left in between. This CDR3 has 14 amino acids. The germline V gene encodes CDR1 MDHEN and CDR2 SYDVKM. CDR3 bases: TGTGCCAGCAGTATGTGGTCAGGCACCGGGGAGCTGTTTTTT. Its protein product is CASSMWSGTGELFF.

As to this clonotype: A much larger clone differs from this one at a single base, so this may be a read error. The V call is TRBV30, the J call TRBJ2-3; no clear D gene. This CDR3 is 12 amino acids long. Germline V gene sequence: CDR1 GTSNPN, CDR2 SVGIG (reference sequence). The CDR3 DNA is TGTGCCTGGACGGCGAGTGCAGATATGCAGTATTTT. Translated, it gives CAWTASADMQYF.

The rearrangement uses TRBV6-5 and TRBJ2-2; 7 bases are a match to TRBD2. V was pared by 5 bases and J by 1 base, with 13 bases of the junction left unmatched. The CDR3 length is 18 residues. CDR1 is MNHEY and CDR2 is SVGAGI in the germline V gene. The CDR3 protein is CASSPSGFGGRNTGELFF. CDR3 sequence (DNA): TGTGCCAGCAGTCCTTCGGGTTTTGGCGGGAGGAACACCGGGGAGCTGTTTTTT.

The genes are TRBV2 and TRBJ2-3; unclear D gene. This CDR3 has 13 amino acids. Germline CDR1 and CDR2: SNHLY and FYNNEI. Trimming stripped 8 bases from V and 6 bases from J, with 15 bases between. CDR3 sequence (DNA): TGTGCCAGCTGGGCCGGCTTTTCGGATACGCAGTATTTT. It yields the protein CASWAGFSDTQYF.

This clonotype was recorded at least ten times. The DNA of the CDR3 is TGTGCCAGCAGCGTAGGAGGGCCTGAAGCTTTCTTT. It specifies CASSVGGPEAFF. This sequence joins TRBV9 and TRBJ1-1; D unresolved. CDR1 and CDR2 from the germline V gene are SGDLS and YYNGEE. With 0 bases removed from V and 6 bases from J, the gap between germline ends came to 6 bases. The CDR3 consists of 12 residues.

This clonotype was seen ten or more times. The chain is built from TRBV9 and TRBJ1-5, with TRBD1 matching 7 bases. Looked up from germline, CDR1 is SGDLS and CDR2 is YYNGEE. The V and J ends lost 3 bases and 3 bases, in that order; junction bases with no gene match: 6. This CDR3 is 15 amino acids long. The CDR3 DNA reads TGTGCCAGCAGCGCGTCAGGGGGGGCCAATCAGCCCCAGCATTTT. This codes for CASSASGGANQPQHF. Based on the CDR3 plus reference TRBV9 and TRBJ1-5, the full variable domain is DSGVTQTPKHLITATGQRVTLRCSPRSGDLSVYWYQQSLDQGLQFLIQYYNGEERAKGNILERFSAQQFPDLHSELNLSSLELGDSALYFCASSASGGANQPQHFGDGTRLSIL.

This clonotype was counted at least ten times. This chain links TRBV7-2 with TRBJ2-3; possible D gene TRBD2, 5 bases. The length of the CDR3 is 13 residues. CDR1 is SGHTA, CDR2 FQGNSA, per germline. Deletions cut 4 bases from V and 4 bases from J, with 9 bases between. Here the CDR3 DNA reads TGTGCCAGCAGCTCCGTGAGGGCAGATACGCAGTATTTT. Its protein is CASSSVRADTQYF.

This clonotype was seen ten or more times. The rearrangement joins TRBV5-1 to TRBJ1-1; D remains ambiguous. This CDR3 comprises 14 residues. Trimming pared 0 bases from V and 1 base from J, leaving 7 bases between. In germline, CDR1 is SGHRS, CDR2 YFSETQ. For the CDR3, the DNA is TGCGCCAGCAGCTTGGGGATTAAGAACACTGAAGCTTTCTTT. Translation: CASSLGIKNTEAFF.

The chain recombines TRBV29-1 with TRBJ2-1; 13 bases fit TRBD2. In germline, CDR1 is SQVTM, CDR2 ANQGSEA. Losses at the gene ends were 5 bases for V and 9 bases for J; bases not matched to a gene: 7. The CDR3 extends over 14 amino acids. The CDR3 bases are TGCAGCGTTACTAGCGGGGGGGCCCTCAGTGAGCAGTTCTTC. Encoded protein: CSVTSGGALSEQFF.

This clonotype showed up just a few times. This rearrangement joins TRBV29-1 to TRBJ2-7; TRBD1 agrees at 9 bases. CDR1 and CDR2 from the germline V gene are SQVTM and ANQGSEA. After removal of 6 bases from V and 2 bases from J, the junction contained 5 bases not matched to a gene. The length of the CDR3 is 13 residues. This chain's CDR3 is CSVGQGIAYEQYF. CDR3 coding DNA: TGCAGCGTGGGACAGGGTATCGCCTACGAGCAGTACTTC.

The chain combines TRBV29-1 with TRBJ2-5; TRBD1 agrees at 7 bases. The trim removed 5 bases at V and 4 bases at J, leaving 7 bases unmatched. The CDR3 extends over 13 amino acids. Germline lookup yields CDR1 SQVTM and CDR2 ANQGSEA. Written as DNA, the CDR3 is TGCAGCGTTTACCGACAGGGCACAGAGACCCAGTACTTC. It encodes CSVYRQGTETQYF.